This passage covers 21 T cell receptor beta chains from one sample sequenced in a study of shared clonotypes between healthy human individuals. CD45RO-negative, CCR7-positively selected cells formed the naive CD8 fraction, excluding terminally differentiated effector memory CD45RA+ cells. The data were produced by immunoSEQ multiplex PCR, yet TCRdb's version contains in-frame clones alone and is incomplete. The table includes around 1.9 million clones, approximately 92% detected once. The sample was naive CD8+ T cells from PBMCs. Receptors originate from a young man in good health. Some clones in this sample may be carry-over from other donors' samples.

The chain carries TRBV11-2 and TRBJ2-7; 10 bases are shared with TRBD1. J gave up 1 base and V 5 bases, and 8 bases lay outside the gene matches. In germline, CDR1 is SGHAT, CDR2 FQNNGV. The CDR3 totals 16 residues. The CDR3 spells CASSRQGQGPSYEQYF. The CDR3 region has the DNA TGTGCCAGCAGCCGCCAGGGACAGGGGCCATCCTACGAGCAGTACTTC.

The chain has TRBV11-2 and TRBJ2-1, with a tentative D call TRBD2 (5 bases). V lost 1 base to trimming and J lost 2 bases, with 12 bases between them. This CDR3 comprises 16 residues. The germline gives CDR1 SGHAT, CDR2 FQNNGV. CDR3 bases: TGTGCCAGCAGCTTAGGTTTTAGCGCTACCTACAATGAGCAGTTCTTC. Residues: CASSLGFSATYNEQFF.

The chain links TRBV4-3 to TRBJ2-1; TRBD1 aligns across 9 bases. This CDR3 is built from 15 residues. Trimming cost V 1 base and J 6 bases; bases outside gene matches: 4. Germline V gene data show CDR1 as LGHNA and CDR2 as YSLEER. This chain's CDR3 is CASSQGTGVFNEQFF. The CDR3 DNA sequence: TGCGCCAGCAGCCAAGGGACAGGGGTGTTCAATGAGCAGTTCTTC.

V gene TRBV4-1 combines with J gene TRBJ2-2, with D possibly TRBD2 on 5 matching bases. CDR1 is MGHRA, CDR2 YSYEKL, per germline. V was cut by 0 bases and J by 4 bases, with 12 bases left in between. The CDR3 length is 16 residues. CDR3: CASSQEGYGVTGELFF. For the CDR3, the DNA is TGCGCCAGCAGCCAAGAGGGGTACGGGGTCACCGGGGAGCTGTTTTTT.

The CDR3 region has the DNA TGTGCCAGCAGTCCGACAGCGGGAGTGGGGGAGCAGTTCTTC. Amino acid sequence: CASSPTAGVGEQFF. The chain is built from TRBV28 and TRBJ2-1; 8 bases line up with TRBD2. This CDR3 has 14 amino acids. The V gene's germline CDR1 is MDHEN and CDR2 SYDVKM. The V and J ends lost 5 bases and 10 bases, in that order; junction bases with no gene match: 10.

The chain employs TRBV7-9 and TRBJ2-1, with D hard to call. The V gene lost 5 bases and the J gene lost 9 bases, with 11 bases spanning the gap. This CDR3 contains 12 residues. Germline V gene sequence: CDR1 SEHNR, CDR2 FQNEAQ (reference sequence). CDR3 amino acids: CASSINNAEQFF. The DNA for the CDR3 is TGTGCCAGCAGCATAAATAATGCTGAGCAGTTCTTC.

The chain links TRBV28 to TRBJ1-5, with 8 bases fitting TRBD1. CDR3 length: 15 amino acids. In germline, CDR1 is MDHEN, CDR2 SYDVKM. The ends lost 4 bases at V and 1 base at J; junction bases unmatched: 3. The CDR3 reads CASSYRTGSNQPQHF. For the CDR3, the DNA is TGTGCCAGCAGTTACCGGACAGGGAGCAATCAGCCCCAGCATTTT. The full variable domain, with the rest looked up from reference TRBV28 and TRBJ1-5, is DVKVTQSSRYLVKRTGEKVFLECVQDMDHENMFWYRQDPGLGLRLIYFSYDVKMKEKGDIPEGYSVSREKKERFSLILESASTNQTSMYLCASSYRTGSNQPQHFGDGTRLSIL.

This clone was picked up one time. V gene TRBV7-9 combines with J gene TRBJ2-1; a weak D match, TRBD2 (5 bases). This CDR3 has 15 amino acids. Germline CDR1 and CDR2: SEHNR and FQNEAQ (reference sequence). V dropped 0 bases and J dropped 1 base, with 7 bases sitting between them. The DNA of the CDR3 is TGTGCCAGCAGCTTAGCTAGCGCGTCCTACAATGAGCAGTTCTTC. The encoded protein is CASSLASASYNEQFF. The full variable domain, in which reference TRBV7-9 and TRBJ2-1 provide the parts outside the CDR3, is DTGVSQNPRHKITKRGQNVTFRCDPISEHNRLYWYRQTLGQGPEFLTYFQNEAQLEKSRLLSDRFSAERPKGSFSTLEIQRTEQGDSAMYLCASSLASASYNEQFFGPGTRLTVL.

The chain links TRBV4-1 to TRBJ2-7; D is unresolved. The V gene lost 3 bases and the J gene lost 6 bases, with 12 bases spanning the gap. Germline V gives CDR1 MGHRA, CDR2 YSYEKL. The CDR3 contains 13 residues. This CDR3 is CASSQGSWGEQYF. Here the CDR3 DNA reads TGCGCCAGCAGCCAGGGGTCTTGGGGCGAGCAGTACTTC.

The chain recombines TRBV4-2 with TRBJ2-7; D is perhaps TRBD2 (6 bases). There are 16 residues in the CDR3. V was cut by 2 bases and J by 3 bases, with 17 bases left in between. Germline CDR1 and CDR2: LGHNA and YNFKEQ. CDR3 DNA sequence: TGTGCCAGCAGCCAACCTCTTGGAGCGGAGGGCTACGAGCAGTACTTC. This translates into CASSQPLGAEGYEQYF.

The rearrangement links TRBV7-9 to TRBJ2-7; TRBD1 aligns across 10 bases. CDR3 length: 14 amino acids. Germline CDR1 reads SEHNR; CDR2 reads FQNEAQ (reference sequence). Unmatched junction bases numbered 5, after V lost 5 bases and J lost 4 bases. The CDR3 is CASSRRQGAYEQYF. For the CDR3, the DNA is TGTGCCAGCAGCCGCCGACAGGGGGCTTACGAGCAGTACTTC.

In DNA, the CDR3 is TGTGCCAGCAGCCTGGGACTAGCGGGGGAGTACTTC. This codes for CASSLGLAGEYF. The V gene is TRBV13, the J gene TRBJ2-7; 14 bases fit TRBD2. Looked up from germline, CDR1 is PRHDT and CDR2 is FYEKMQ (reference sequence). The CDR3 runs 12 residues. The trim removed 5 bases at V and 11 bases at J, leaving 2 bases unmatched.

The CDR3 DNA is TGCGCCAGCAGCCCGGGACTAGCGGGAGGCGAGCAGTACTTC. Its translation: CASSPGLAGGEQYF. The chain is built from TRBV4-1 and TRBJ2-7; 15 nucleotides align to TRBD2. CDR3 size: 14 residues. Trimming at V came to 4 bases and at J to 6 bases, leaving 1 base not matched to a gene. CDR1 is MGHRA and CDR2 is YSYEKL in the germline V gene.

The rearrangement uses TRBV6-5 and TRBJ1-1; the D is unclear. The germline V gene encodes CDR1 MNHEY and CDR2 SVGAGI. Trimming stripped 5 bases from V and 2 bases from J, with 12 bases between. The CDR3 loop spans 14 amino acids. The CDR3 DNA is TGTGCCAGCAGTCCGACACCCTACAACACTGAAGCTTTCTTT. Amino acids: CASSPTPYNTEAFF.

Note on this clone: Within the sample, other DNA sequences also encode this same CDR3. J is TRBJ2-7 and V is TRBV10-3, with D unresolved. This CDR3 has 14 residues. Germline V lookup: CDR1 ENHRY, CDR2 SYGVKD. V was cut by 0 bases and J by 4 bases, with 10 bases left in between. CDR3 nucleotide sequence: TGTGCCATCAGTGAGTCCGCAGGCAGATACGAGCAGTACTTC. This translates into CAISESAGRYEQYF.

J is TRBJ2-6 and V is TRBV27, with D tentatively TRBD1 (6 bases). V dropped 4 bases and J dropped 3 bases, with 13 bases sitting between them. Germline V gene data show CDR1 as MNHEY and CDR2 as SMNVEV (reference sequence). The CDR3 runs to 16 residues. The CDR3 region is CASSSNTGFGANVLTF. As DNA, the CDR3 is TGTGCCAGCAGTTCCAATACAGGGTTTGGGGCCAACGTCCTGACTTTC.

This clone was detected only once. The sample has other DNA sequences that encode this CDR3 too. The chain has TRBV4-2 and TRBJ2-7, with D uncertain. The CDR3 contains 15 residues. V shed 0 bases and J shed 0 bases, with 9 bases lying between them. CDR1 and CDR2 (germline): LGHNA, YNFKEQ. The CDR3 loop reads CASSQESRSSYEQYF. In DNA form, the CDR3 reads TGTGCCAGCAGCCAAGAAAGCCGGAGCTCCTACGAGCAGTACTTC.

In regard to this clone: The junction differs from germline at one of its ends, possibly a read error. The chain has TRBV6-6 and TRBJ1-1; D is perhaps TRBD1 (6 bases). Germline V gives CDR1 MNHNY, CDR2 SVGAGI (reference sequence). The CDR3 runs 15 residues. The CDR3 coding sequence is TGTGCCAGCAGTTACGGGGGGGCTCTGAAAACTGAAGCTTTCTTT. It is translated as CASSYGGALKTEAFF.

The rearrangement uses TRBV28 and TRBJ1-1; TRBD1 is a possible D gene (6 bases). The CDR3 totals 14 residues. CDR1 is MDHEN, CDR2 SYDVKM, per germline. Trimming shortened V by 4 bases and J by 4 bases, and 13 bases separated the two germline ends. The CDR3 sequence: CASSWGGAGTEAFF. Written as DNA, the CDR3 is TGTGCCAGCAGTTGGGGGGGCGCGGGCACTGAAGCTTTCTTT.

This clone has a handful of counts. The rearrangement links TRBV1 to TRBJ1-5. TRBV1 represents a pseudogene. This CDR3 has 15 amino acids. CDR3 loop: CTSRRPGGFAQPQHF. In nucleotides, the CDR3 is TGCACCAGCAGGCGGCCGGGAGGGTTTGCTCAGCCCCAGCATTTT.

In this sample, this clone turned up once. The chain combines TRBV7-8 with TRBJ2-7; D is tentatively TRBD1 or TRBD2 (6 bases each). V lost 1 base, J lost 3 bases, and 16 bases lay in between. Germline V gene lookup returns CDR1 SGHVS and CDR2 FQNEAQ. The CDR3 is 16 amino acids. CDR3 amino acids: CASSLVESRGLYEQYF. The CDR3 DNA follows: TGTGCCAGCAGCTTAGTTGAGAGCAGGGGACTCTACGAGCAGTACTTC.